This T cell receptor beta chain was recorded in a study of tumor and adjacent non-tumor tissue in lung cancer. Study-wide context: The patients, around 11 men and several women, were about 31 to 85 with stage I to III disease. On average, productive TCRbeta reads reached about 4.17 million per sample.

Concerning this clonotype: Just one base apart from a much larger clone, this may be a read error.

TCRbeta libraries were built with three rounds of nested PCR, modified from ARM-PCR. Using its own MiXCR run on the multiplex PCR reads, TCRdb lists one record per CDR3 protein. This table holds roughly 150,000 distinct CDR3 sequences, around 67% found once. RNA was extracted from bulk tissue without any cell sorting. The CDR3 has 15 amino acids. Germline V gene data show CDR1 as MNHEY and CDR2 as SVGAGI. V trimming: 0 bases; J trimming: 2 bases; junction bases outside the gene matches: 3. Source material: lung tumor tissue. The V call is TRBV6-5, the J call TRBJ2-7; 8 nucleotides align to TRBD2. This TCR derives from a man aged 60-69 years with small cell lung cancer. The DNA of the CDR3 is TGTGCCAGCAGTTACTCGGACGGGAGGGCCTACGAGCAGTACTTC. This translates into CASSYSDGRAYEQYF.